This T cell receptor (beta chain) was profiled in a study of PD-L1 blockade in urothelial cancer. Produced via immunoSEQ multiplex PCR; TCRdb's table is partial and in-frame only. The sample lists about 52,000 clones, 70% to 80% occurring once. Sequenced here: PBMCs, sampled around atezolizumab (anti-PD-L1) treatment. This TCR was recovered from a man aged 70-80 years with urothelial cancer.

The CDR3: CASSHRQGGNNEQFF. DNA for the CDR3: TGTGCCAGCAGCCACCGACAGGGAGGAAACAATGAGCAGTTCTTC. The rearrangement joins TRBV6-1 to TRBJ2-1; possibly TRBD1 for D (7 bases). This CDR3 is 15 amino acids long. Germline CDR1 and CDR2: MNHNS and SASEGT. Trimming shortened V by 6 bases and J by 5 bases, and 17 bases separated the two germline ends.